This T cell receptor (beta chain) was identified in a study of multiple sclerosis patients with progressive multifocal leukoencephalopathy. Study-level results: Lower normalized Shannon entropy suggested reduced TRB diversity in most PML patients. At PML onset, no shared TRBV or TRBJ gene usage was seen.

Each PCR contained spiked synthetic TR CDR3 controls spanning every V-J pairing. The assay was immunoSEQ multiplex PCR, and TCRdb's table has in-frame clones only and misses some. This table has about 30,000 clones, roughly 90% appearing once. Time point meaning: more than five months of natalizumab therapy. All patients had prior interferon beta, and all PML patients were female. V dropped 4 bases and J dropped 4 bases, with 13 bases sitting between them. The CDR3 runs 14 residues. Looked up from germline, CDR1 is MNHNS and CDR2 is SASEGT. Comments on this clone: Its antigen is not identified.

The source material was PBMCs, sampled from a patient treated with natalizumab. The chain uses TRBV6-1 and TRBJ1-1, with D possibly TRBD1 on 5 matching bases. The source is a human donor with multiple sclerosis. CDR3 loop: CASSATVRSTEAFF. CDR3 sequence (DNA): TGTGCCAGCAGTGCGACAGTCCGTAGCACTGAAGCTTTCTTT.